These 17 T cell receptor beta chains were sequenced from one sample in a study of T-cell reconstitution after alpha-beta-depleted transplantation in children. Preparation of the TCRbeta library used unique molecular identifiers. One entry per CDR3 protein results from TCRdb running MiXCR on the PCR reads. Here the sample spans about 22,000 distinct CDR3 sequences, about a tenth being singletons. The sequencing used PBMCs from the stem cell graft donor, collected from the stem cell graft. Receptors originate from a human donor who donated a stem cell graft to a child with chronic granulomatous disease.

This clonotype has at least ten counts. This chain links TRBV11-3 with TRBJ2-6; D perhaps matches TRBD2 (6 bases). The CDR3 length is 20 residues. Trimming stripped 2 bases from V and 7 bases from J, with 27 bases between. Germline-derived CDR1 and CDR2 are SGHNT and YENEEA. CDR3 DNA sequence: TGTGCCAGCAGCTTATTCCCAAATCGGGACTCGTGGTTGGAAGCCAACGTCCTGACTTTC. Its translation: CASSLFPNRDSWLEANVLTF. Complete variable domain (other parts from reference TRBV11-3 and TRBJ2-6): EAGVVQSPRYKIIEKKQPVAFWCNPISGHNTLYWYLQNLGQGPELLIRYENEEAVDDSQLPKDRFSAERLKGVDSTLKIQPAELGDSAVYLCASSLFPNRDSWLEANVLTFGAGSRLTVL.

At least ten counts were recorded for this clonotype. The CDR3 sequence is CASSVMADSYNEQFF. As DNA, the CDR3 is TGTGCCAGCAGTGTCATGGCGGACTCCTACAATGAGCAGTTCTTC. The V call is TRBV2, the J call TRBJ2-1, with unresolved D. Germline loops: CDR1 SNHLY, CDR2 FYNNEI. This CDR3 spans 15 amino acids. V lost 4 bases and J 0 bases, leaving 10 bases between the germline ends. Variable domain in full (rest from reference TRBV2 and TRBJ2-1): EPEVTQTPSHQVTQMGQEVILRCVPISNHLYFYWYRQILGQKVEFLVSFYNNEISEKSEIFDDQFSVERPDGSNFTLKIRSTKLEDSAMYFCASSVMADSYNEQFFGPGTRLTVL.

There are many counts of this clonotype. The chain is built from TRBV20-1 and TRBJ2-7; 9 nucleotides line up with TRBD1. The CDR3 extends over 17 amino acids. V trimming: 3 bases; J trimming: 0 bases; junction bases outside the gene matches: 12. CDR1 and CDR2 (germline): DFQATT, SNEGSKA (reference sequence). The CDR3 loop is CSARDRDRENISYEQYF. CDR3 nucleotides: TGCAGTGCTAGGGACCGGGACAGGGAAAACATCTCCTACGAGCAGTACTTC.

The chain is built from TRBV7-2 and TRBJ1-1, with 8 bases lining up with TRBD1. The CDR3 runs 16 residues. With 5 bases clipped from V and 0 bases from J, the junction kept 8 bases outside the gene matches. Germline V CDR1 and CDR2: SGHTA, FQGNSA. The CDR3, as DNA: TGTGCCAGCAGCCCCGGGACAGGCCCCATGAACACTGAAGCTTTCTTT. It specifies CASSPGTGPMNTEAFF. The variable domain in full, completed from reference TRBV7-2 and TRBJ1-1, reads GAGVSQSPSNKVTEKGKDVELRCDPISGHTALYWYRQSLGQGLEFLIYFQGNSAPDKSGLPSDRFSAERTGGSVSTLTIQRTQQEDSAVYLCASSPGTGPMNTEAFFGQGTRLTVV.

This clonotype was seen many times. The V and J genes are TRBV27 and TRBJ1-2, with D maybe TRBD1 (5 bases). The CDR3 totals 14 residues. With 5 bases removed from V and 6 bases from J, the gap between germline ends came to 16 bases. CDR1 is MNHEY, CDR2 SMNVEV, per germline (reference sequence). The CDR3 loop reads CASSLAQGVDGYTF. For the CDR3, the DNA is TGTGCCAGCAGTCTGGCTCAGGGAGTGGATGGCTACACCTTC.

As regards this clonotype: Mismatch with germline at one junction end may stem from a read error. This chain connects TRBV4-1 to TRBJ2-1; D possibly matches TRBD1 or TRBD2 (5 bases each). Germline CDR1 MGHRA, CDR2 YSYEKL. The CDR3 is 13 amino acids. CDR3 nucleotides: TGTGCCAGCGGCCCAGGGCGCTTCTACGAGCAGTTCTTC. Encoded protein: CASGPGRFYEQFF.

Note on this clonotype: Mismatch with germline at one junction end may stem from a read error. The rearrangement uses TRBV15 and TRBJ2-3; 9 bases fit TRBD2. This CDR3 has 13 amino acids. Germline CDR1 reads LNHNV; CDR2 reads YYDKDF (reference sequence). The CDR3 DNA sequence: TGTGCCACCAGCCGCGGGGGGGCAGATACGCAGTATTTC. Protein: CATSRGGADTQYF. Full variable domain (outside the CDR3, taken from reference TRBV15 and TRBJ2-3): DAMVIQNPRYQVTQFGKPVTLSCSQTLNHNVMYWYQQKSSQAPKLLFHYYDKDFNNEADTPDNFQSRRPNTSFCFLDIRSPGLGDTAMYLCATSRGGADTQYFGPGTRLTVL.

This sequence joins TRBV5-7 and TRBJ2-4, with TRBD1 as a possible D gene (5 bases). TRBV5-7 is an ORF, with its function uncertain. The V end lost 4 bases, the J end lost 7 bases, and 9 bases lay between the germline ends. The CDR3 has 12 residues. For the CDR3, the DNA is TGTGCCAGCAGCGAAACAGGCAACATTCAGTACTTC. Residues: CASSETGNIQYF.

The chain joins TRBV29-1 to TRBJ2-3, with D unresolved. The CDR3 is made up of 15 amino acids. The germline V and J ends were trimmed by 2 bases and 0 bases, with 12 bases remaining between them. CDR1 is SQVTM, CDR2 ANQGSEA, per germline. The CDR3 nucleotides are TGCAGCGTTGAACGTCTCGGCGACAGCACAGATACGCAGTATTTT. Translation: CSVERLGDSTDTQYF.

This clonotype has at least ten counts. The CDR3 spells CASRDILYGYTF. CDR3 sequence (DNA): TGTGCCAGCCGGGACATCCTCTATGGCTACACCTTC. The rearrangement joins TRBV2 to TRBJ1-2; D might be TRBD1 (6 bases). The CDR3 spans 12 residues. Germline V gene lookup returns CDR1 SNHLY and CDR2 FYNNEI. Trimming cost V 8 bases and J 4 bases, with 11 bases left between them.

This clonotype has at least ten counts. The chain has TRBV12-3 or TRBV12-4 and TRBJ2-4; no reliable D call. Trimming removed 0 bases from V and 2 bases from J, with 5 bases in between. The CDR3 has 14 amino acids. The CDR3 sequence is CASSLAGPKNIQYF. CDR3 DNA sequence: TGTGCCAGCAGTTTAGCAGGGCCCAAAAACATTCAGTACTTC.

This clonotype was seen repeatedly, ten times or more. This sequence joins TRBV20-1 and TRBJ2-7; D may be TRBD1 or TRBD2 (5 bases each). CDR1 is DFQATT and CDR2 is SNEGSKA in the germline V gene (reference sequence). Trimming left V 6 bases short and J 1 base short, with 25 bases between. The CDR3 covers 17 residues. The CDR3, as DNA: TGCAGTGCAGCCCGAATTGGGGGTTTAGCCGAGTCCTACGAGCAGTACTTC. This translates into CSAARIGGLAESYEQYF.

This clonotype came up many times. The chain has TRBV5-1 and TRBJ1-3; D might be TRBD1 (5 bases). Per germline, CDR1 SGHRS and CDR2 YFSETQ. CDR3 length: 16 residues. V lost 4 bases and J lost 0, with 14 bases in between. The CDR3 sequence is CASSVSGRHSGNTIYF. DNA of the CDR3: TGCGCCAGCAGCGTGTCGGGACGGCACTCTGGAAACACCATATATTTT.

There are many counts of this clonotype. V and J are TRBV12-3 or TRBV12-4 and TRBJ2-1; the match to TRBD2 covers 10 bases. Trimming removed 1 base from V and 6 bases from J; junction bases left unmatched: 6. The CDR3 runs 16 residues. CDR3 DNA sequence: TGTGCCAGCAGTTTAGAGGTAGCGGGGGGAGGCAATGAGCAGTTCTTC. It encodes CASSLEVAGGGNEQFF.

This clonotype appeared many times. The V and J genes are TRBV20-1 and TRBJ1-6, with a possible D match to TRBD1 (5 bases). The germline CDR1 and CDR2 sequences are DFQATT and SNEGSKA (reference sequence). The length of the CDR3 is 16 residues. Deletions cut 0 bases from V and 9 bases from J, with 18 bases between. In nucleotides, the CDR3 is TGCAGTGCTAGAGATCCGGGAGGGACCACACTTTCACCCCTCCACTTT. As protein: CSARDPGGTTLSPLHF.

By share of the sample, this clonotype is medium-sized. The chain employs TRBV12-3 or TRBV12-4 and TRBJ1-2; D is undetermined. The CDR3 contains 11 residues. The V end lost 0 bases, the J end lost 13 bases, and 9 bases lay between the germline ends. The CDR3 DNA reads as TGTGCCAGCAGTTTAGCCACGAAATGCACCTTC. As protein: CASSLATKCTF.

This clonotype was counted ten times or more. The chain is built from TRBV19 and TRBJ1-1; D is perhaps TRBD1 (5 bases). The V gene lost 5 bases and the J gene lost 5 bases, with 12 bases spanning the gap. The CDR3 loop spans 13 amino acids. Germline assignment: CDR1 LNHDA and CDR2 SQIVND (reference sequence). DNA of the CDR3: TGTGCCAGTAGTTGGGCGGGGCGGACTGAAGCTTTCTTT. The encoded protein is CASSWAGRTEAFF.